A selection of T cell receptor beta chains follows, all from one sample in a study of identical twins. MiXCR, applied by TCRdb to the 5' RACE reads, yields one record per CDR3 protein. The sample includes some 500,000 distinct CDR3 sequences, 9% to 10% of them seen just once. The sample was also linked to a second study, of yellow fever vaccine responses in identical twins.

The sequenced sample was PBMCs. The source is a woman under 30 in good health. The CDR3 runs from the conserved cysteine through the conserved F or W. Each record gives: J gene, D gene, clone size, V gene, CDR3 DNA, CDR3 protein. A D gene is named only where the DNA matches it firmly. Clone size is not always given. Where it is, it says once, few, many or a class for expanded clones.

j_gene: TRBJ2-7
d_gene: TRBD2
abundance: few
v_gene: TRBV18
CDR3nt: TGTGCCAGCTCACCACCGGGCGGGGGGGCCTACGAGCAGTACTTC
CDR3aa: CASSPPGGGAYEQYF

j_gene: TRBJ1-1
d_gene: .
abundance: many
v_gene: TRBV12-3/TRBV12-4
CDR3nt: TGTGCCAGCAGTTTAGTGACAGCCGAAGCTTTCTTT
CDR3aa: CASSLVTAEAFF

j_gene: TRBJ1-2
d_gene: .
abundance: many
v_gene: TRBV6-1
CDR3nt: TGTGCCAGCAGTGATGGCCCCAGCTACAGGGAATCTAACTATGGCTACACCTTC
CDR3aa: CASSDGPSYRESNYGYTF

j_gene: TRBJ2-5
d_gene: TRBD1
abundance: few
v_gene: TRBV12-5
CDR3nt: TGTGCTAGTGGACAGGGGGCGCCGGGAGAGACCCAGTACTTC
CDR3aa: CASGQGAPGETQYF

j_gene: TRBJ2-7
d_gene: TRBD1
abundance: few
v_gene: TRBV29-1
CDR3nt: TGCAGCGTTGAATTCGGGACAGGGCCCAACGAGCAGTACTTC
CDR3aa: CSVEFGTGPNEQYF

j_gene: TRBJ2-4
d_gene: .
abundance: few
v_gene: TRBV7-9
CDR3nt: TGTGCCAGCAGCTCGACAGAGTTGAACATTCAGTACTTC
CDR3aa: CASSSTELNIQYF

j_gene: TRBJ2-5
d_gene: .
abundance: few
v_gene: TRBV6-2/TRBV6-3
CDR3nt: TGTGCCAGCAGTCCACTGTACCAAGAGACCCAGTACTTC
CDR3aa: CASSPLYQETQYF

j_gene: TRBJ2-3
d_gene: TRBD2
abundance: .
v_gene: TRBV4-1
CDR3nt: TGCGCCAGCAGCCTGGAAAAGTTTCCGATAAGGCGGGGGGGCGGCACAGATACGCAGTATTTT
CDR3aa: CASSLEKFPIRRGGGTDTQYF

j_gene: TRBJ2-3
d_gene: .
abundance: few
v_gene: TRBV6-2/TRBV6-3
CDR3nt: TGTGCCAGCAGCGGACTGGGGGGGGCTGATACGCAGTATTTT
CDR3aa: CASSGLGGADTQYF

j_gene: TRBJ2-7
d_gene: .
abundance: few
v_gene: TRBV6-1
CDR3nt: TGTGCCAGCAGGAAGGTACTACAGGGCTACGAGCAGTACTTC
CDR3aa: CASRKVLQGYEQYF

j_gene: TRBJ2-1
d_gene: TRBD1
abundance: many
v_gene: TRBV5-1
CDR3nt: TGCGCCAGCAGCCTGGGGCCTGACAGGGAGAATGAGCAGTTCTTC
CDR3aa: CASSLGPDRENEQFF

j_gene: TRBJ2-1
d_gene: TRBD2
abundance: .
v_gene: TRBV4-2
CDR3nt: TGTGCCAGCAGCCAAGGACGGGGACTAGCGGGAGATGAGCAGTTCTTC
CDR3aa: CASSQGRGLAGDEQFF

j_gene: TRBJ2-3
d_gene: TRBD2
abundance: few
v_gene: TRBV7-2
CDR3nt: TGTGCCAGCAGCTTAGCGGCAGGGAGGGGCACAGATACGCAGTATTTT
CDR3aa: CASSLAAGRGTDTQYF

j_gene: TRBJ2-5
d_gene: .
abundance: .
v_gene: TRBV27
CDR3nt: TGTGCCAGCAGTTTCACACCCCAAGAGACCCAGTACTTC
CDR3aa: CASSFTPQETQYF

j_gene: TRBJ2-7
d_gene: TRBD2
abundance: few
v_gene: TRBV5-1
CDR3nt: TGCGCCAGCAGTCTTGCGGTCTTAGCGGGAGAAGGCGAGCAGTACTTC
CDR3aa: CASSLAVLAGEGEQYF

j_gene: TRBJ1-1
d_gene: .
abundance: few
v_gene: TRBV28
CDR3nt: TGTGCCAGCAGTTTTGAGTTCAGGGTTTATTCCATGAACACTGAAGCTTTCTTT
CDR3aa: CASSFEFRVYSMNTEAFF

j_gene: TRBJ2-7
d_gene: .
abundance: few
v_gene: TRBV20-1
CDR3nt: TGCAGTGCCGGACCCAGTAGCTCCTACGAGCAGTACTTC
CDR3aa: CSAGPSSSYEQYF

j_gene: TRBJ2-1
d_gene: .
abundance: many
v_gene: TRBV27
CDR3nt: TGTGCCAGCAGCCGGGGCGATTGGGGGAGTGAGCAGTTCTTC
CDR3aa: CASSRGDWGSEQFF

j_gene: TRBJ2-7
d_gene: .
abundance: .
v_gene: TRBV7-8
CDR3nt: TGTGCCAGCAGCGTCGGAAGGGATCTCTACGAGCAGTACTTC
CDR3aa: CASSVGRDLYEQYF

j_gene: TRBJ2-2
d_gene: .
abundance: many
v_gene: TRBV12-3/TRBV12-4
CDR3nt: TGTGCCAGCAGCCCATCTAGCGTCATCGGGGAGCTGTTTTTT
CDR3aa: CASSPSSVIGELFF

j_gene: TRBJ2-3
d_gene: .
abundance: .
v_gene: TRBV1
CDR3nt: TGCACCAGCACCAAGGGAGGGATTATCACAGATACGCAGTATTTT
CDR3aa: CTSTKGGIITDTQYF

j_gene: TRBJ2-6
d_gene: .
abundance: .
v_gene: TRBV6-5
CDR3nt: TGTGCCAGCAGTTACGTGGAACTCAGCTCTGGGGCCAACGTCCTGACTTTC
CDR3aa: CASSYVELSSGANVLTF

j_gene: TRBJ2-7
d_gene: TRBD1
abundance: .
v_gene: TRBV29-1
CDR3nt: TGCAGCGTTGAGGGACAGGGGCGCTCCTACGAGCAGTACTTC
CDR3aa: CSVEGQGRSYEQYF

j_gene: TRBJ2-7
d_gene: TRBD1
abundance: .
v_gene: TRBV25-1
CDR3nt: TGTGCCAGCGCTGCCCTTGGGACAGGGGGGGAGCAGTACTTC
CDR3aa: CASAALGTGGEQYF

j_gene: TRBJ2-5
d_gene: .
abundance: .
v_gene: TRBV4-3
CDR3nt: TGCGCCAGCAGCCAAGAGCCCAGGGAGACCCAGTACTTC
CDR3aa: CASSQEPRETQYF

j_gene: TRBJ2-6
d_gene: .
abundance: .
v_gene: TRBV15
CDR3nt: TGTGCCACCAGCAGTGGGGCCGACGTCCTGACTTTC
CDR3aa: CATSSGADVLTF

j_gene: TRBJ1-2
d_gene: .
abundance: .
v_gene: TRBV18
CDR3nt: TGTGCCAGCTCACCACGGGGGACTATCTATGGCTACACCTTC
CDR3aa: CASSPRGTIYGYTF

j_gene: TRBJ2-5
d_gene: .
abundance: .
v_gene: TRBV20-1
CDR3nt: TGCAGTGCTAGAGATGGGACAGCTGGCGGGAGTGCCCAGTACTTC
CDR3aa: CSARDGTAGGSAQYF

j_gene: TRBJ2-1
d_gene: .
abundance: many
v_gene: TRBV5-1
CDR3nt: TGCGCCAGCAGCTTGGTCCCCTACAATGAGCAGTTCTTC
CDR3aa: CASSLVPYNEQFF

j_gene: TRBJ1-5
d_gene: .
abundance: .
v_gene: TRBV6-4
CDR3nt: TGTGCCAGCAGTGACTCGATGGGCCAGCCCCAGCATTTT
CDR3aa: CASSDSMGQPQHF

j_gene: TRBJ2-1
d_gene: .
abundance: few
v_gene: TRBV5-6
CDR3nt: TGTGCCAGCAGCTTGGCCCCGGGACTCTTCAATGAGCAGTTCTTC
CDR3aa: CASSLAPGLFNEQFF

j_gene: TRBJ2-7
d_gene: TRBD1
abundance: many
v_gene: TRBV10-3
CDR3nt: TGTGCCATCAGTAGAGGACAGGGGGTCTACGAGCAGTACTTC
CDR3aa: CAISRGQGVYEQYF

j_gene: TRBJ2-3
d_gene: .
abundance: few
v_gene: TRBV15
CDR3nt: TGTGCCACCAGCAGAGAAAGAGATACGCAGTATTTT
CDR3aa: CATSRERDTQYF

j_gene: TRBJ2-7
d_gene: TRBD2
abundance: few
v_gene: TRBV29-1
CDR3nt: TGCAGCGTCCGATTGACTAGCGGACACTACGAGCAGTACTTC
CDR3aa: CSVRLTSGHYEQYF

j_gene: TRBJ1-1
d_gene: .
abundance: few
v_gene: TRBV10-3
CDR3nt: TGTGCCATCAGTGAGACATCCTTTGTAGCTTTCTTT
CDR3aa: CAISETSFVAFF

j_gene: TRBJ2-5
d_gene: .
abundance: few
v_gene: TRBV7-9
CDR3nt: TGTGCCAGCAGTCCCGACCTCACGGAGACCCAGTACTTC
CDR3aa: CASSPDLTETQYF

j_gene: TRBJ2-2
d_gene: TRBD1
abundance: many
v_gene: TRBV6-5
CDR3nt: TGTGCCAGCAGTTACGACAGGGGGCAGAACACCGGGGAGCTGTTTTTT
CDR3aa: CASSYDRGQNTGELFF

j_gene: TRBJ2-7
d_gene: TRBD2
abundance: .
v_gene: TRBV20-1
CDR3nt: TGCAGTGCACAGCGGGGGGGCCGGGTGAACGAGCAGTACTTC
CDR3aa: CSAQRGGRVNEQYF

j_gene: TRBJ2-2
d_gene: .
abundance: .
v_gene: TRBV18
CDR3nt: TGTGCCAGCTCACCAAACCTCTCGGGGCAAAACACCGGGGAGCTGTTTTTT
CDR3aa: CASSPNLSGQNTGELFF

j_gene: TRBJ1-3
d_gene: .
abundance: few
v_gene: TRBV29-1
CDR3nt: TGCAGCGTTTTCCAGGGTAATGGAAACACCATATATTTT
CDR3aa: CSVFQGNGNTIYF

j_gene: TRBJ1-4
d_gene: .
abundance: .
v_gene: TRBV11-2
CDR3nt: TGTGCCAGCAGCCCCCGTCCAGAGGGAACAACTAATGAAAAACTGTTTTTT
CDR3aa: CASSPRPEGTTNEKLFF

j_gene: TRBJ2-3
d_gene: .
abundance: .
v_gene: TRBV7-2
CDR3nt: TGTGCCAGCAGCGCCCAGCCGGACACAGATACGCAGTATTTT
CDR3aa: CASSAQPDTDTQYF

j_gene: TRBJ2-7
d_gene: .
abundance: many
v_gene: TRBV20-1
CDR3nt: TGCAGCACAGAGGAGACAGACTCCTACGAGCAGTACTTC
CDR3aa: CSTEETDSYEQYF

j_gene: TRBJ2-3
d_gene: TRBD1
abundance: .
v_gene: TRBV18
CDR3nt: TGTGCCAGCTCACCCGACAGGGTTGGCACAGATACGCAGTATTTT
CDR3aa: CASSPDRVGTDTQYF

j_gene: TRBJ2-1
d_gene: .
abundance: many
v_gene: TRBV29-1
CDR3nt: TGCAGCGTTGTTGGGGGGCGTTCCTCTAATGAGCAGTTCTTC
CDR3aa: CSVVGGRSSNEQFF

j_gene: TRBJ2-3
d_gene: .
abundance: many
v_gene: TRBV2
CDR3nt: TGTGCCAGCAGTGACCCCGGCGGCACAGATACGCAGTATTTT
CDR3aa: CASSDPGGTDTQYF

j_gene: TRBJ2-4
d_gene: TRBD1
abundance: many
v_gene: TRBV9
CDR3nt: TGTGCCAGCAGCGTAGGGACAGGGGCGAACATTCAGTACTTC
CDR3aa: CASSVGTGANIQYF

j_gene: TRBJ1-2
d_gene: .
abundance: many
v_gene: TRBV29-1
CDR3nt: TGCAGCGTCCCTACAGGGCCCGGCTACACCTTC
CDR3aa: CSVPTGPGYTF

j_gene: TRBJ1-3
d_gene: .
abundance: many
v_gene: TRBV20-1
CDR3nt: TGCAGTGCTAGAGACCAAAAAGGAAACACCATATATTTT
CDR3aa: CSARDQKGNTIYF